Presented here are 3 T cell receptor beta chains from one specimen sequenced in a study of shared clonotypes between healthy human individuals. Libraries were prepared by immunoSEQ multiplex PCR; TCRdb keeps only in-frame clonotypes and omits some of them. Of around 1.1 million clones in the sample, 60% to 85% were seen once. Specimen: memory CD4+ T cells from PBMCs. Subset: CD45RA-negative fraction. The receptors originated from a man aged 18 to 30 in good health. Some clones in this sample may be carry-over from other donors' samples.

This clone was detected many times. The genes are TRBV28 and TRBJ1-5; unclear D gene. In germline, CDR1 is MDHEN, CDR2 SYDVKM. There are 13 residues in the CDR3. The V and J ends lost 10 bases and 4 bases respectively, with 14 bases between them. The CDR3 region is CATDWGGNQPQHF. For the CDR3, the DNA is TGTGCCACGGACTGGGGTGGAAATCAGCCCCAGCATTTT.

To note about this clone: Other DNA sequences in this specimen translate into the identical CDR3. The rearrangement uses TRBV18 and TRBJ1-1, with 7 bases identical to TRBD1. J gave up 0 bases and V 3 bases, and 7 bases lay outside the gene matches. CDR1 KGHSH and CDR2 LQKENI come from the germline V gene. CDR3 length equals 16 residues. CDR3 in amino acids: CASSPRQGGLNTEAFF. The CDR3, as DNA: TGTGCCAGCTCACCCCGGCAGGGGGGCTTGAACACTGAAGCTTTCTTT.

The chain is built from TRBV7-2 and TRBJ1-1; 7 bases agree with TRBD1. The J segment lost 3 bases and the V segment lost 5 bases, leaving 12 bases of the junction unmatched. Germline CDR1 reads SGHTA; CDR2 reads FQGNSA. The CDR3 runs 16 residues. Here the CDR3 DNA reads TGTGCCAGCAGCCCACTCAGACAGGGTTGGGACACTGAAGCTTTCTTT. Translation: CASSPLRQGWDTEAFF. Drawing the rest from reference TRBV7-2 and TRBJ1-1, the complete variable domain is GAGVSQSPSNKVTEKGKDVELRCDPISGHTALYWYRQSLGQGLEFLIYFQGNSAPDKSGLPSDRFSAERTGGSVSTLTIQRTQQEDSAVYLCASSPLRQGWDTEAFFGQGTRLTVV.